This passage covers 19 T cell receptor beta chains from one sample sequenced in a study of T-cell reconstitution after alpha-beta-depleted transplantation in children. Unique molecular identifiers were built into the TCRbeta library. TCRdb passed the PCR reads through MiXCR, listing each CDR3 protein once. The table includes about 120,000 distinct CDR3 sequences, approximately 22% detected once. The sequenced sample was PBMCs, mostly from graft donor cells, obtained 180 days after TCRalphabeta/CD19-depleted stem cell transplant. The receptors come from a male patient aged 2-15 years who had a stem cell transplant for chronic granulomatous disease, so the T cells may come from the graft donor.

This clonotype appeared many times. The chain carries TRBV12-3 or TRBV12-4 and TRBJ2-7; D perhaps matches TRBD1 (6 bases). The CDR3 consists of 14 residues. Trimming stripped 5 bases from V and 5 bases from J, with 16 bases between. CDR3 sequence (DNA): TGTGCCAGCAGTCACCTACAGGGTGAGGACGAGCAGTACTTC. Translating gives CASSHLQGEDEQYF.

The chain uses TRBV7-2 and TRBJ2-1; 7 bases map to TRBD1. Losses at the gene ends were 10 bases for V and 0 bases for J; bases not matched to a gene: 6. Germline V lookup: CDR1 SGHTA, CDR2 FQGNSA. The CDR3 is 14 residues long. The CDR3 DNA is TGTGCCACGAAGGGGGCATTCTCCTACAATGAGCAGTTCTTC. Translating it yields CATKGAFSYNEQFF.

This clonotype came up a few times. V and J are TRBV20-1 and TRBJ2-2, with TRBD2 matching 8 bases. CDR3 length: 15 amino acids. Germline CDR1 and CDR2: DFQATT and SNEGSKA (reference sequence). V gave up 6 bases and J gave up 2 bases; unmatched junction bases: 8. This chain's CDR3 is CSAPNSGDNTGELFF. In nucleotides, the CDR3 is TGCAGTGCCCCTAATAGCGGGGACAACACCGGGGAGCTGTTTTTT.

Remarks on this clonotype: Since a much larger clone is just one base distant, this may be a read error. The V call is TRBV20-1, the J call TRBJ2-5; D is possibly TRBD2 (5 bases). CDR1 is DFQATT, CDR2 SNEGSKA, per germline (reference sequence). This CDR3 has 14 amino acids. This CDR3 is CRARSGTHQETQYF. CDR3 DNA sequence: TGCAGAGCTAGGAGCGGAACACACCAAGAGACCCAGTACTTC.

V usage is TRBV6-4 and J usage is TRBJ2-1, with 7 bases lining up with TRBD2. This CDR3 comprises 14 residues. Germline lookup yields CDR1 MRHNA and CDR2 SNTAGT. The V gene end was trimmed by 0 bases and the J gene end by 4 bases; junction bases not matched to a gene: 0. As DNA, the CDR3 is TGTGCCAGCAGTGACTCGGGAGGGTACAATGAGCAGTTCTTC. Translated: CASSDSGGYNEQFF.

The V gene is TRBV5-5, the J gene TRBJ2-7; the D gene is possibly TRBD2 (7 bases). V gave up 0 bases and J gave up 4 bases, with 14 bases separating them. Germline lookup yields CDR1 SGHKS and CDR2 YYEKEE (reference sequence). The CDR3 consists of 15 residues. The CDR3 reads CASSLDGGPSYEQYF. CDR3 DNA: TGTGCCAGCAGCTTGGACGGGGGGCCTTCTTACGAGCAGTACTTC.

The table lists this clonotype with a few counts. The V and J genes are TRBV20-1 and TRBJ2-1; the match to TRBD2 covers 10 bases. Per the germline V gene, CDR1 is DFQATT and CDR2 is SNEGSKA (reference sequence). The trim removed 6 bases at V and 7 bases at J, leaving 15 bases unmatched. The CDR3 has 16 residues. CDR3 in DNA: TGCAGTGCGGATCACCTTCTAGCGGGAGTCGGGAATGAGCAGTTCTTC. This gives the protein CSADHLLAGVGNEQFF.

This chain uses TRBV5-1 with TRBJ2-5; D could derive from TRBD1 or TRBD2 (5 bases each). CDR3 size: 13 residues. Deletions cut 5 bases from V and 2 bases from J, with 10 bases between. Germline V gene data show CDR1 as SGHRS and CDR2 as YFSETQ. The CDR3 loop reads CASRGDRQETQYF. CDR3 DNA: TGCGCCAGCAGGGGGGATCGTCAAGAGACCCAGTACTTC.

This clonotype was picked up many times. The chain employs TRBV20-1 and TRBJ2-5; possible D gene TRBD2, 5 bases. Germline CDR1 and CDR2: DFQATT and SNEGSKA (reference sequence). The CDR3 is 13 residues long. V was trimmed by 3 bases and J by 2 bases, leaving 10 bases between them. CDR3 nucleotides: TGCAGTGCTAGGGACTTATTTCAAGAGACCCAGTACTTC. Protein: CSARDLFQETQYF.

Only one count was recorded for this clonotype. The CDR3 here is CASSLRSFYNEQFF. For the CDR3, the DNA is TGTGCCAGCAGTTTAAGATCTTTCTACAATGAGCAGTTCTTC. The chain links TRBV27 to TRBJ2-1; D is uncertain. The CDR3 covers 14 residues. V was trimmed by 2 bases and J by 3 bases, leaving 8 bases between them. Germline V lookup: CDR1 MNHEY, CDR2 SMNVEV (reference sequence).

This clonotype has ten or more counts. The CDR3: CASSPFPGNTYEQYF. The CDR3 region has the DNA TGCGCCAGCAGCCCGTTTCCAGGGAACACCTACGAGCAGTACTTC. The rearrangement uses TRBV5-1 and TRBJ2-7, with D possibly matching TRBD1 (5 bases). CDR1 and CDR2 from the germline V gene are SGHRS and YFSETQ. The CDR3 has 15 amino acids. The V and J ends lost 4 bases and 2 bases respectively, with 16 bases between them.

This clonotype was detected a few times. The V gene is TRBV9, the J gene TRBJ2-2; 7 bases agree with TRBD1. The trim removed 2 bases at V and 6 bases at J, leaving 4 bases unmatched. Germline V gene data show CDR1 as SGDLS and CDR2 as YYNGEE. This CDR3 contains 14 residues. CDR3 loop: CASSVDRVPGELFF. DNA of the CDR3: TGTGCCAGCAGCGTCGACAGGGTCCCCGGGGAGCTGTTTTTT.

This clonotype was recorded many times. The CDR3 loop is CASSLGGQGYNEQFF. Here the CDR3 DNA reads TGCGCCAGCAGCTTGGGGGGACAGGGCTACAATGAGCAGTTCTTC. The chain links TRBV5-1 to TRBJ2-1; 9 bases are a match to TRBD1. Germline V gene sequence: CDR1 SGHRS, CDR2 YFSETQ. This CDR3 is 15 amino acids long. Trimming at V came to 0 bases and at J to 3 bases, leaving 1 base not matched to a gene.

In its sample, this clonotype was seen many times. V gene TRBV3-1 combines with J gene TRBJ2-5; TRBD2 matches at 8 bases. After removal of 0 bases from V and 4 bases from J, the junction contained 4 bases not matched to a gene. The CDR3 totals 15 residues. Per germline, CDR1 LGHDT and CDR2 YNNKEL (reference sequence). The CDR3 reads CASSQESAGVETQYF. Written as DNA, the CDR3 is TGTGCCAGCAGCCAAGAGTCAGCGGGGGTAGAGACCCAGTACTTC.

Only a few counts were recorded for this clonotype. The V gene is TRBV5-1, the J gene TRBJ2-1, with 10 bases aligning to TRBD2. This CDR3 has 15 amino acids. V trimming: 4 bases; J trimming: 7 bases; junction bases outside the gene matches: 8. Germline loops: CDR1 SGHRS, CDR2 YFSETQ. The CDR3 bases are TGCGCCAGCAGCAGCGGGGGGGCCGGCGGGAATGAGCAGTTCTTC. Its protein product is CASSSGGAGGNEQFF.

This clonotype was seen repeatedly, ten times or more. This chain links TRBV6-1 with TRBJ2-7, with 10 positions matching TRBD2. The junction had 6 bases not matched to a gene; V was cut back by 4 bases and J by 3 bases. Germline loops: CDR1 MNHNS, CDR2 SASEGT. The CDR3 is 15 amino acids. The CDR3 loop is CASSVLAGEVYEQYF. Written as DNA, the CDR3 is TGTGCCAGCAGTGTTCTAGCGGGAGAAGTCTACGAGCAGTACTTC.

This clonotype has only a few counts. The chain combines TRBV5-1 with TRBJ2-1, with TRBD2 matching over 8 bases. V was clipped by 4 bases and J by 6 bases; unmatched bases: 24. This CDR3 is 20 amino acids long. Germline assignment: CDR1 SGHRS and CDR2 YFSETQ. CDR3: CASSLHYRSGSNLAANEQFF. DNA for the CDR3: TGCGCCAGCAGCCTCCACTATCGGAGCGGGAGTAATCTAGCCGCCAATGAGCAGTTCTTC. Drawing the rest from reference TRBV5-1 and TRBJ2-1, the complete variable domain is KAGVTQTPRYLIKTRGQQVTLSCSPISGHRSVSWYQQTPGQGLQFLFEYFSETQRNKGNFPGRFSGRQFSNSRSEMNVSTLELGDSALYLCASSLHYRSGSNLAANEQFFGPGTRLTVL.

This chain joins TRBV5-1 and TRBJ2-5, with 8 bases lining up with TRBD1. Per germline, CDR1 SGHRS and CDR2 YFSETQ. The CDR3 consists of 16 residues. V shed 5 bases, J shed 4 bases, and the junction held 13 bases outside the gene matches. CDR3 nucleotide sequence: TGCGCCAGCAGTCCCGGGACAGGAGTGATGGGAGAGACCCAGTACTTC. Amino acids: CASSPGTGVMGETQYF.

The chain employs TRBV18 and TRBJ2-5; the D gene is possibly TRBD2 (5 bases). The CDR3 is made up of 13 amino acids. Germline values: CDR1 KGHSH, CDR2 LQKENI. V shed 3 bases and J shed 5 bases, with 10 bases lying between them. CDR3: CASSPSGMETQYF. The DNA of the CDR3 is TGTGCCAGCTCACCTTCCGGGATGGAGACCCAGTACTTC.